The rows below give T cell receptor beta chains drawn from one sample of a study of liver allograft versus peripheral blood T cells. TCRdb itself ran the reads through MiXCR, one entry per CDR3 protein. The data show 7,000 to 10,000 distinct CDR3 sequences, about 20% seen once. These receptors came from a human patient who had a liver transplant. A subset of T cells may come from the graft donor. CDR3s include the opening cysteine and the closing phenylalanine or tryptophan. The D gene is left open where the match is weak. A clone size is listed for some rows: how often the clone was seen (once, few, many), or a class if it is expanded.

NA,NA,TRBV5-4,TRBJ1-2,TGTGCCAGCAGCCCCGGACAGAACTATGGCTACACCTTC,CASSPGQNYGYTF
NA,medium-sized,TRBV18,TRBJ1-1,TGTGCCAGCTCACCGGCCGGACAGCAAGCTTTCTTT,CASSPAGQQAFF
NA,NA,TRBV5-1,TRBJ1-3,TGCGCCAGCAGCTTGAATCAGGGAAGTTCAGGAAACACCATATATTTT,CASSLNQGSSGNTIYF
NA,medium-sized,TRBV15,TRBJ2-3,TGTGCCACCAGCAGAGGCCGAGGCGGAGGAACAGATACGCAGTATTTT,CATSRGRGGGTDTQYF
NA,few,TRBV13,TRBJ1-5,TGTGCCAGCAGCTTGGTCCGGAGCCAGGGGTATAATCAGCCCCAGCATTTT,CASSLVRSQGYNQPQHF
NA,medium-sized,TRBV7-2,TRBJ2-4,TGTGCCAGCAGCTTAGCGAATGACGGTGGCATTCAGTACTTC,CASSLANDGGIQYF
TRBD1,NA,TRBV7-9,TRBJ1-1,TGTGCCAGCAGCACGGGACAGCCGAAGAACACTGAAGCTTTCTTT,CASSTGQPKNTEAFF
TRBD2,NA,TRBV28,TRBJ2-3,TGTGCCAGCAGTCTAGCGGGCGGGGGAGATACGCAGTATTTT,CASSLAGGGDTQYF
TRBD2,medium-sized,TRBV18,TRBJ2-1,TGTGCCAGCTCACCACGACTAGCGGGGGGCTCCAATGAGCAGTTCTTC,CASSPRLAGGSNEQFF
TRBD1,few,TRBV28,TRBJ1-4,TGTGCCACCACGTTGGGACAGGTGAATGAAAAACTGTTTTTT,CATTLGQVNEKLFF
NA,medium-sized,TRBV29-1,TRBJ1-1,TGCAGCGTTGTTGTGACAAACACTGAAGCTTTCTTT,CSVVVTNTEAFF
NA,few,TRBV6-5,TRBJ1-6,TGTGCCAGCCAGAAACGCTCCTATAATTCACCCCTCCACTTT,CASQKRSYNSPLHF
NA,few,TRBV6-1,TRBJ2-7,TGTGCCAGCAGTGAACCGGGGTACGAGCAGTACTTC,CASSEPGYEQYF
TRBD1,once,TRBV2,TRBJ1-4,TGTGCCAGCAGCCGACAGGGTTTCGGTGAAAAACTGTTTTTT,CASSRQGFGEKLFF
TRBD1,NA,TRBV10-3,TRBJ1-4,TGTGCCATCAGTGAGTCGGGACAGGGGAATGAAAAACTGTTTTTT,CAISESGQGNEKLFF
TRBD2,medium-sized,TRBV6-5,TRBJ2-5,TGTGCCAGCAGTTGGAGACAGCGGGGGCCCCTCGAGACCCAGTACTTC,CASSWRQRGPLETQYF
NA,many,TRBV18,TRBJ1-2,TGTGCCAGCTCACCGGAGACGAACTATGGCTACACCTTC,CASSPETNYGYTF
NA,medium-sized,TRBV6-5,TRBJ1-1,TGTGCCAGCAGCCGCGTCGGGATTGACCCTGAAGCTTTCTTT,CASSRVGIDPEAFF
NA,NA,TRBV27,TRBJ2-3,TGTGCCAGCAGTTTACTGGGCACAGATACGCAGTATTTT,CASSLLGTDTQYF
TRBD1,NA,TRBV19,TRBJ1-2,TGTGCCAGTAGTCCGATAGACAGGGGGAACTATGGCTACACCTTC,CASSPIDRGNYGYTF
TRBD1,medium-sized,TRBV7-2,TRBJ1-6,TGTGCCACCAGTCCAGGGGGGGTTGGATCACCCCTCCACTTT,CATSPGGVGSPLHF
TRBD1,many,TRBV7-9,TRBJ1-4,TGTGCCAGCAGCTTAAATACAGGGGCGAATGAAAAACTGTTTTTT,CASSLNTGANEKLFF
NA,NA,TRBV9,TRBJ1-5,TGTGCCAGCAGCGTAGGTCCGGAAGGCAATCAGCCCCAGCATTTT,CASSVGPEGNQPQHF
NA,medium-sized,TRBV18,TRBJ1-1,TGTGCCAGCTCACCAGAGGTAGGGATGAACACTGAAGCTTTCTTT,CASSPEVGMNTEAFF
TRBD1,NA,TRBV5-6,TRBJ2-7,TGTGCCAGCAGCTTGAATTTCGGACAGGACTACGAGCAGTACTTC,CASSLNFGQDYEQYF
NA,NA,TRBV3-1,TRBJ1-5,TGTGCCAGCAGCCAAAACCCAGTTAGCAATCAGCCCCAGCATTTT,CASSQNPVSNQPQHF
NA,NA,TRBV28,TRBJ2-1,TGTGCCAGCAGACCCCCAGGGGACCCCTACAATGAGCAGTTCTTC,CASRPPGDPYNEQFF
NA,medium-sized,TRBV28,TRBJ1-1,TGTGCCAGCAGTTCTCAAACTGAAGCTTTCTTT,CASSSQTEAFF
TRBD2,medium-sized,TRBV19,TRBJ2-3,TGTGCCAGTAGTATAGTTAGCGGGGGCCGCACAGATACGCAGTATTTT,CASSIVSGGRTDTQYF
NA,few,TRBV11-2,TRBJ2-7,TGTGCCAGCAGCTCGCGCGGAAGCTACGAGCAGTACTTC,CASSSRGSYEQYF
NA,NA,TRBV28,TRBJ1-5,TGTGCCAGCAGTTCTAATAGCAATCAGCCCCAGCATTTT,CASSSNSNQPQHF
TRBD2,many,TRBV20-1,TRBJ2-1,TGCAGTGCTAGTCGGGGGGGCGGCACCTACAATGAGCAGTTCTTC,CSASRGGGTYNEQFF
TRBD2,few,TRBV20-1,TRBJ2-7,TGCAGTGCCACTAGCGGGACGACCTACGAGCAGTACTTC,CSATSGTTYEQYF
NA,medium-sized,TRBV24-1,TRBJ1-2,TGTGCCACCAGTGGCAACAGTGTAGATGGCTACACCTTC,CATSGNSVDGYTF
NA,medium-sized,TRBV29-1,TRBJ2-4,TGCAGCGTTATAGACAGACTAGCCAAAAACATTCAGTACTTC,CSVIDRLAKNIQYF
TRBD1,many,TRBV27,TRBJ2-2,TGTGCCAGCACCGGGACAGGGCTTCGGTGGACCGGGGAGCTGTTTTTT,CASTGTGLRWTGELFF
NA,medium-sized,TRBV28,TRBJ1-2,TGTGCCAGCACCCAACCGGGACTCTCAAATGGCTACACCTTC,CASTQPGLSNGYTF
TRBD1,NA,TRBV28,TRBJ1-1,TGTGCCAGCAATACACAGGGGTGGACTGAAGCTTTCTTT,CASNTQGWTEAFF
NA,many,TRBV28,TRBJ2-4,TGTGCCAGCAGTTCACCAGGGGCGCAGGCCAAAAACATTCAGTACTTC,CASSSPGAQAKNIQYF
TRBD1,medium-sized,TRBV13,TRBJ1-3,TGTGCCAGCGCCAACCGGGACAGGGGGCGTGGAAACACCATATATTTT,CASANRDRGRGNTIYF
NA,many,TRBV7-9,TRBJ2-7,TGTGCCAGCAGCTTAGCAGGGCAGATTCACGAGCAGTACTTC,CASSLAGQIHEQYF